These T cell receptor beta chains were read from a single sample in a study of identical twins. TCRdb redid the calling of the 5' RACE reads with MiXCR, one entry per CDR3 protein. The data contain about 200,000 distinct CDR3 sequences, 7.5% of them singletons. This same sample was also taken into another study, of yellow fever vaccine responses in identical twins.

Sequenced material: memory (CD45RO+) T cells sorted from blood. Source of these receptors: a woman between 18 and 30 years old in good health. The CDR3 runs from the conserved cysteine through the conserved F or W. The D gene is left open where the match is weak. Size tells how often a clone was seen (once, few, many) or the class of an expanded clone, and some rows leave it out.

many,NA,TRBV18,TRBJ2-3,CASSPGQGGTDTQYF,TGTGCCAGCTCACCAGGTCAGGGCGGCACAGATACGCAGTATTTT
NA,TRBD2,TRBV7-7,TRBJ2-5,CASSLQAGGRETQYF,TGTGCTAGCAGCTTACAAGCGGGAGGCCGAGAGACCCAGTACTTC
few,TRBD2,TRBV28,TRBJ2-1,CASSFLTSGGDNEQFF,TGTGCCAGCAGTTTTCTTACTAGCGGGGGCGACAATGAGCAGTTCTTC
NA,NA,TRBV7-9,TRBJ2-3,CASSHRTPDTQYF,TGTGCCAGCAGCCACAGGACCCCAGATACGCAGTATTTT
many,TRBD2,TRBV7-8,TRBJ2-1,CASSLVEREVSYNEQFF,TGTGCCAGCAGCTTAGTCGAGCGGGAGGTTTCCTACAATGAGCAGTTCTTC
few,TRBD1,TRBV12-3/TRBV12-4,TRBJ1-3,CASSLGGRGFSGNTIYF,TGTGCCAGCAGTTTAGGGGGCAGGGGGTTCTCTGGAAACACCATATATTTT
many,TRBD1,TRBV24-1,TRBJ1-3,CATSDPGTDGNTIYF,TGTGCCACCAGTGATCCCGGGACAGACGGAAACACCATATATTTT
few,TRBD2,TRBV20-1,TRBJ2-3,CSAARQRGGSDTQYF,TGCAGTGCTGCCCGGCAGCGGGGGGGCTCAGATACGCAGTATTTT
few,NA,TRBV20-1,TRBJ2-1,CSARVVRREQFF,TGCAGTGCTAGAGTGGTACGACGCGAGCAGTTCTTC
few,NA,TRBV28,TRBJ2-5,CASSPPKGTKYF,TGTGCCAGCAGCCCCCCAAAGGGGACGAAGTACTTC
NA,TRBD1,TRBV20-1,TRBJ2-1,CSAWEGQGALGVDEQFF,TGCAGTGCTTGGGAGGGACAGGGGGCGCTCGGGGTCGATGAGCAGTTCTTC
many,NA,TRBV6-1,TRBJ1-6,CASMLRSGDNSPLHF,TGTGCCAGCATGCTCCGTTCAGGGGATAATTCACCCCTCCACTTT
NA,NA,TRBV20-1,TRBJ2-7,CSARERVYEQYF,TGCAGTGCCCGGGAGCGGGTCTACGAGCAGTACTTC
many,TRBD2,TRBV11-2,TRBJ2-3,CASSLGTSGGASASDTQYF,TGTGCCAGCAGCTTAGGGACTAGCGGGGGGGCGTCAGCGTCAGATACGCAGTATTTT
NA,NA,TRBV18,TRBJ2-3,CASSPPTGGGDTQYF,TGTGCCAGCTCACCACCGACAGGCGGTGGAGATACGCAGTATTTT
NA,NA,TRBV30,TRBJ2-5,CAWSVSGSRETQYF,TGTGCCTGGAGTGTATCCGGGAGTCGAGAGACCCAGTACTTC
many,TRBD1,TRBV12-3/TRBV12-4,TRBJ1-4,CASSTGDEKLFF,TGTGCCAGCTCGACAGGGGACGAAAAACTGTTTTTT
many,NA,TRBV6-2/TRBV6-3,TRBJ2-7,CASSYVHEQYF,TGTGCCAGCAGTTACGTCCACGAGCAGTACTTC
NA,NA,TRBV5-1,TRBJ1-4,CASSSQGWANEKLFF,TGCGCCAGCAGCTCCCAGGGCTGGGCTAATGAAAAACTGTTTTTT
few,NA,TRBV18,TRBJ2-7,CASSPTGPWDEQYF,TGTGCCAGCTCACCGACGGGACCTTGGGACGAGCAGTACTTC
few,NA,TRBV9,TRBJ2-5,CASSVVVEGAQYF,TGTGCCAGCAGCGTAGTAGTAGAGGGGGCCCAGTACTTC
few,TRBD2,TRBV11-2,TRBJ2-1,CASSLYVGTSLSEQFF,TGTGCCAGCAGCTTGTATGTCGGGACTAGTCTGAGTGAGCAGTTCTTC
few,TRBD2,TRBV20-1,TRBJ2-1,CSARDGGLVVSYNEQFF,TGCAGTGCTAGAGATGGGGGACTAGTGGTCTCCTACAATGAGCAGTTCTTC
few,TRBD2,TRBV20-1,TRBJ2-7,CSARDPGASGNNEQYF,TGCAGTGCTAGAGATCCAGGGGCTAGCGGGAATAACGAGCAGTACTTC
NA,TRBD1,TRBV7-2,TRBJ1-2,CASRGGQGSDGYTF,TGTGCCAGCAGAGGCGGACAGGGCTCTGACGGCTACACCTTC
NA,TRBD2,TRBV24-1,TRBJ2-1,CATSDSGGGIYNEQFF,TGTGCCACCAGTGATTCGGGGGGAGGCATATACAATGAGCAGTTCTTC
NA,TRBD2,TRBV11-2,TRBJ2-7,CASSPTPGLAGGRLYEQYF,TGTGCCAGCAGTCCAACACCGGGACTAGCGGGGGGCCGTCTCTACGAGCAGTACTTC
many,TRBD2,TRBV20-1,TRBJ2-3,CSAPGLAGSGTDTQYF,TGCAGTGCCCCGGGACTAGCGGGTTCAGGGACAGATACGCAGTATTTT
many,TRBD2,TRBV11-1,TRBJ2-1,CASSLALSSGSSYNEQFF,TGTGCCAGCAGCTTAGCGCTGAGTAGCGGGAGCTCCTACAATGAGCAGTTCTTC
many,TRBD2,TRBV12-3/TRBV12-4,TRBJ2-1,CASSLTSGGAREQFF,TGTGCCAGCAGTCTGACTAGCGGGGGGGCCCGGGAGCAGTTCTTC
many,NA,TRBV20-1,TRBJ2-7,CSVFGGSSYEQYF,TGCAGCGTATTTGGTGGATCCTCCTACGAGCAGTACTTC
NA,TRBD2,TRBV4-1,TRBJ2-1,CASSQEGTSASSYNEQFF,TGCGCCAGCAGCCAAGAGGGGACTAGCGCCAGCTCCTACAATGAGCAGTTCTTC
few,NA,TRBV4-2,TRBJ2-1,CASSLNIGNNEQFF,TGTGCCAGCAGCCTTAATATAGGGAACAATGAGCAGTTCTTC
many,TRBD1,TRBV24-1,TRBJ2-1,CATGALGKTGTGGGNEQFF,TGTGCCACCGGTGCTTTGGGAAAAACCGGGACAGGGGGAGGGAATGAGCAGTTCTTC
NA,NA,TRBV7-2,TRBJ1-1,CASSHGALFGTFF,TGTGCCAGCAGCCACGGCGCACTGTTTGGTACCTTCTTT
few,NA,TRBV5-1,TRBJ2-3,CASSLGTISITHTDTQYF,TGCGCCAGCAGCCTAGGGACAATCTCGATTACACACACAGATACGCAGTATTTT
few,TRBD2,TRBV5-1,TRBJ2-7,CASSFGSTAGAYEQYF,TGCGCCAGCAGCTTTGGTTCTACCGCGGGGGCCTACGAGCAGTACTTC
few,TRBD1,TRBV27,TRBJ1-1,CASIVSGGRSTEAFF,TGTGCCAGCATCGTGTCAGGGGGTCGGAGCACTGAAGCTTTCTTT
many,NA,TRBV11-2,TRBJ1-1,CASSLDRVGTEAFF,TGTGCCAGCAGCTTAGACAGGGTGGGGACTGAAGCTTTCTTT
few,NA,TRBV5-1,TRBJ2-3,CASSLAGVGTDTQYF,TGCGCCAGCAGCTTGGCCGGGGTTGGGACAGATACGCAGTATTTT
many,TRBD2,TRBV11-2,TRBJ2-1,CASSLEPRTSGGQGEQFF,TGTGCCAGCAGCTTAGAACCACGGACTAGCGGGGGCCAGGGGGAGCAGTTCTTC